This TCR beta chain was sequenced during a study of neurological immune-mediated disorders. Findings and caveats of the study: Expansion of TCR clones was greatest in HTLV-1-associated myelopathy and smallest in multiple sclerosis, where it fell below that of healthy controls.

The method for making cDNA was 5'RACE, and it used 10-nucleotide random UMIs. Every sequencing run returned over 190 million TCR-beta sequences, which were derived from 15-18 subjects. A single record per CDR3 protein comes from TCRdb applying MiXCR to the 5' RACE reads. The repertoire holds under 50,000 distinct CDR3 sequences, roughly a quarter seen once, with about 23% in the top ten. This clonotype was detected a few times. Antigen unknown. Unsorted libraries were generated from 2 million PBMCs held at -80 degrees C. The material sequenced was PBMCs. This clonotype was obtained from an older woman in good health.

The CDR3 sequence: CASSARLGLAGGPGETQYF. In DNA, the CDR3 is TGTGCCAGCAGCGCCCGCCTGGGTCTAGCGGGAGGGCCCGGAGAGACCCAGTACTTC. This sequence joins TRBV11-2 and TRBJ2-5; 12 bases align to TRBD2. CDR1 SGHAT and CDR2 FQNNGV come from the germline V gene. This CDR3 contains 19 residues. V dropped 5 bases and J dropped 4; count of bases not matched to a gene: 17.